This T cell receptor beta chain is drawn from a study of T-cell reconstitution after alpha-beta-depleted transplantation in children. This CDR3 is built from 14 residues. Germline V lookup: CDR1 SQVTM, CDR2 ANQGSEA. Between the trimmed V and J ends, which lost 5 bases and 0 bases, there was a span of 11 bases. Unique molecular identifiers were built into the TCRbeta library. TCRdb reprocessed the PCR reads with MiXCR, giving one entry per CDR3 protein. The repertoire includes hundreds of thousands of distinct CDR3 sequences, approximately 13% of them detected once, and around 2.2% sits in the top ten. This clonotype was counted at least ten times.

This chain links TRBV29-1 with TRBJ2-4, with D hard to call. The TCR was taken from a male patient younger than 18 who had a stem cell transplant for acute myeloid leukemia, so the T cells may come from the graft donor. This material consisted of PBMCs, mostly from graft donor cells, taken 360 days after TCRalphabeta/CD19-depleted stem cell transplant. The DNA for the CDR3 is TGCAGCGTTTCAGGTCGGCTAGCCAAAAACATTCAGTACTTC. It encodes CSVSGRLAKNIQYF.